The clone carrying this TCR beta chain was counted only a few times. As yet, its antigen is unknown. Sequencing targeted expressed TCRB transcripts, as all isolated RNA had been reverse transcribed. This table comes from immunoSEQ multiplex PCR, and its TCRdb copy is limited to in-frame clones, with some not included. Of a few hundred thousand clones in the sample, over 9% were seen once. The CDR3 spans 15 residues. Between the trimmed V and J ends, which lost 6 bases and 3 bases, there was a span of 17 bases. Germline assignment: CDR1 MDHEN and CDR2 SYDVKM. The source of the sample is a study of beta chain features in type 1 diabetes. Study context: The number of sorted cells examined across all samples was some 100 million. Whole-study results and caveats: These data did not resolve whether HLA type affects TCRB rearrangement. Moderate yet significant TCRB CDR3 shortening was seen in Type 1 diabetes patients in all four CD4+ subsets.

Sequencing used central memory CD4+ T cells from blood. This sequence joins TRBV28 and TRBJ1-1; tentatively, D is TRBD1 (6 bases). The clonotype originates from a man younger than 45 with type 1 diabetes. The DNA of the CDR3 is TGTGCCAGCAGCCCCCCGGGGGCAGGGGACACTGAAGCTTTCTTT. It translates to CASSPPGAGDTEAFF. Together with reference TRBV28 and TRBJ1-1, the CDR3 gives the full variable domain: DVKVTQSSRYLVKRTGEKVFLECVQDMDHENMFWYRQDPGLGLRLIYFSYDVKMKEKGDIPEGYSVSREKKERFSLILESASTNQTSMYLCASSPPGAGDTEAFFGQGTRLTVV.